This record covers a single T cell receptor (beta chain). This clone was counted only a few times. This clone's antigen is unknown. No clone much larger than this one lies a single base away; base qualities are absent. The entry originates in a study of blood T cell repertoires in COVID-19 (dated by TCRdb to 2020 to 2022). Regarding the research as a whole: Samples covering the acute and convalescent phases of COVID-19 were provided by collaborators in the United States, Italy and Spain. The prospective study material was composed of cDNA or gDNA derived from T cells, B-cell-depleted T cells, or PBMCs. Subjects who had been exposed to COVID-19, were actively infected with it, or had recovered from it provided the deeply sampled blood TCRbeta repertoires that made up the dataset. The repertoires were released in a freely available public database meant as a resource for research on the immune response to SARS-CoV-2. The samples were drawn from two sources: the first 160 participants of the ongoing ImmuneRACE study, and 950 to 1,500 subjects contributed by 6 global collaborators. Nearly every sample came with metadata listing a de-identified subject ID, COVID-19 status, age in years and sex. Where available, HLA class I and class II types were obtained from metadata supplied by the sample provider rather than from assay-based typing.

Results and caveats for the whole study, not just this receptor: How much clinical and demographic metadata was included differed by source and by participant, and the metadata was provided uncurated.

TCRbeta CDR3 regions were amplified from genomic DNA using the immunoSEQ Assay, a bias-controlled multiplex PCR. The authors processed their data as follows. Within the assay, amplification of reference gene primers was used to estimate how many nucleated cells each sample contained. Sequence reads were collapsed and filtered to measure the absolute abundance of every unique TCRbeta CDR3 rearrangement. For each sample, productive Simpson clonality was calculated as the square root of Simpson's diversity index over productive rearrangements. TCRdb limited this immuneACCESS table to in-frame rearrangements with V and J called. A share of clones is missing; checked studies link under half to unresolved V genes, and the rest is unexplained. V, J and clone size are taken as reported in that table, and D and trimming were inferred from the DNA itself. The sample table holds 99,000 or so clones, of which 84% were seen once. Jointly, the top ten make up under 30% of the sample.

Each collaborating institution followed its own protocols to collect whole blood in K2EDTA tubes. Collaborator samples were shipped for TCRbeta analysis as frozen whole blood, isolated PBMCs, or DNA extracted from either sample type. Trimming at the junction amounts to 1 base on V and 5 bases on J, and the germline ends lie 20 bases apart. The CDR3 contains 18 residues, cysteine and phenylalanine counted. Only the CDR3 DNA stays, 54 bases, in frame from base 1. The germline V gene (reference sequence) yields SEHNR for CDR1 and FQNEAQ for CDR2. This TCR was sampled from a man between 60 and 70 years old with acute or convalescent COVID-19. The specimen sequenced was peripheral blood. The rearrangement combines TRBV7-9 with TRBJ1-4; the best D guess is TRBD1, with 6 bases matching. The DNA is TGTGCCAGCAGCTTAGATGGGGGCAGAGCAGTACGAAATGAAAAACTGTTTTTT. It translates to CASSLDGGRAVRNEKLFF.